This T cell receptor beta chain stems from a study of radiation and T cells in renal cell carcinoma. This clone has just one count. Indicated time point: baseline pretreatment blood. Treatment reported: 15 Gy SBRT to primary tumor, nephrectomy 4 weeks later. The CDR3 extends over 15 amino acids. V was trimmed by 0 bases and J by 0 bases, leaving 7 bases between them. Germline CDR1 and CDR2: MNHEY and SVGAGI. Generated by immunoSEQ multiplex PCR, the TCRdb table keeps only in-frame clones and is missing some. The sample lists 100,000 to 150,000 clones; roughly 85% were seen once. The specimen was blood, collected from a patient whose treatment included radiotherapy and nephrectomy. J is TRBJ2-3 and V is TRBV6-5; the D gene is possibly TRBD2 (6 bases). The sequence was obtained from a woman in her sixties or seventies with renal cell carcinoma. CDR3 sequence (DNA): TGTGCCAGCAGTTACTCGGCGGGGAGCACAGATACGCAGTATTTT. It translates to CASSYSAGSTDTQYF.